These 27 T cell receptor beta chains originate from one sample sequenced in a study of OX40 agonist ivuxolimab in advanced cancers. The protocol used for the library was the immunoSEQ multiplex PCR assay. Imported from immuneACCESS, the table was reduced by TCRdb to in-frame sequences with V and J called. These copies leave out some clones; in studies compared against another copy, an unresolved V gene accounts for under half, and the cause of the remainder is not known. This sample gives over 150,000 clones in total; around 94% of them show up just once. The top ten clonotypes cover about 0.31% of the sample. The sequencing here drew on CD4+ or CD8+ T cells sorted from blood, taken in a trial of the OX40 agonist ivuxolimab. These receptors all come from an adult with an advanced solid tumor such as melanoma, head and neck, liver or kidney cancer.

The chain couples TRBV4-3 to TRBJ1-2; no clear D. The CDR3 runs to 15 residues. Germline V lookup: CDR1 LGHNA, CDR2 YSLEER. Between the trimmed V and J ends, which lost 0 bases and 2 bases, there was a span of 10 bases. Here the CDR3 reads CASSQDLTLNYGYTF. The DNA for the CDR3 is TGCGCCAGCAGCCAAGATCTGACGCTAAACTATGGCTACACCTTC.

CDR3 amino acids: CASSSLPTGTSEKLFF. CDR3 DNA sequence: TGTGCCAGCAGCTCCCTCCCTACAGGGACCAGTGAAAAACTGTTTTTT. The chain links TRBV9 to TRBJ1-4; D might be TRBD1 (6 bases). Germline V gene data show CDR1 as SGDLS and CDR2 as YYNGEE. Trimming cost V 4 bases and J 7 bases, with 20 bases left between them. The CDR3 is 16 amino acids.

The chain joins TRBV5-8 to TRBJ1-5; D is uncertain. This CDR3 has 16 amino acids. V lost 4 bases and J lost 2, with 16 bases in between. The germline V gene encodes CDR1 SGHTS and CDR2 YDEGEE. CDR3 nucleotides: TGTGCCAGCAGCCCCTGGTGGGGAAGCGGCAATCAGCCCCAGCATTTT. Translation gives CASSPWWGSGNQPQHF. Complete variable domain (other parts from reference TRBV5-8 and TRBJ1-5): EAGVTQSPTHLIKTRGQQATLRCSPISGHTSVYWYQQALGLGLQFLLWYDEGEERNRGNFPPRFSGRQFPNYSSELNVNALELEDSALYLCASSPWWGSGNQPQHFGDGTRLSIL.

V gene TRBV21-1 combines with J gene TRBJ2-7; TRBD2 is taken as the D call from the table, unchecked against the DNA. TRBV21-1 represents a pseudogene. This CDR3 region has 17 residues. The CDR3 is CASSKEAASGPRYEQYF. Written as DNA, the CDR3 is TGTGCCAGCAGCAAAGAAGCGGCTAGCGGGCCGAGGTACGAGCAGTACTTC.

This chain links TRBV19 with TRBJ1-2; no clear D. The V gene lost 6 bases and the J gene lost 3 bases, with 11 bases spanning the gap. Germline CDR1 reads LNHDA; CDR2 reads SQIVND (reference sequence). This CDR3 contains 13 residues. The CDR3 nucleotides read TGTGCCAGTAGCGACACCTCCGACTATGGCTACACCTTC. Translated: CASSDTSDYGYTF.

This chain links TRBV7-9 with TRBJ1-2, with unresolved D. Germline V gene sequence: CDR1 SEHNR, CDR2 FQNEAQ (reference sequence). CDR3 length: 13 residues. The V end lost 3 bases, the J end lost 8 bases, and 13 bases lay between the germline ends. The CDR3 nucleotides are TGTGCCAGCAGCTTCGGCAGCCCTCAAGGCTACACCTTC. Encoded protein: CASSFGSPQGYTF. Full variable domain (missing parts from reference TRBV7-9 and TRBJ1-2): DTGVSQNPRHKITKRGQNVTFRCDPISEHNRLYWYRQTLGQGPEFLTYFQNEAQLEKSRLLSDRFSAERPKGSFSTLEIQRTEQGDSAMYLCASSFGSPQGYTFGSGTRLTVV.

The chain recombines TRBV28 with TRBJ1-3; no firm D call. This CDR3 has 15 residues. Germline CDR1 MDHEN, CDR2 SYDVKM. Trimming cost V 1 base and J 4 bases, with 11 bases left between them. CDR3 in amino acids: CASSLSAPGGNTIYF. CDR3 DNA: TGTGCCAGCAGTTTATCAGCCCCGGGGGGAAACACCATATATTTT.

The chain couples TRBV7-2 to TRBJ2-1, with D possibly being TRBD2 (6 bases). The germline gives CDR1 SGHTA, CDR2 FQGNSA. The CDR3 spans 17 residues. V lost 4 bases to trimming and J lost 3 bases, with 19 bases between them. The CDR3 loop reads CASSSPREDFHYNEQFF. In DNA form, the CDR3 reads TGTGCCAGCAGCTCACCCAGGGAGGACTTCCACTACAATGAGCAGTTCTTC.

The rearrangement uses TRBV5-1 and TRBJ2-7; 10 positions match TRBD2. There are 16 residues in the CDR3. The J segment lost 2 bases and the V segment lost 4 bases, leaving 9 bases of the junction unmatched. Germline CDR1 SGHRS, CDR2 YFSETQ. The CDR3 DNA is TGCGCCAGCAGCCCCGGGGGGACTAGCGAGACCTACGAGCAGTACTTC. Translated, it gives CASSPGGTSETYEQYF.

The rearrangement uses TRBV19 and TRBJ1-5; possibly TRBD1 for D (6 bases). The germline V gene has CDR1 LNHDA and CDR2 SQIVND (reference sequence). CDR3 size: 14 residues. Trimming removed 7 bases from V and 4 bases from J, with 14 bases in between. The CDR3 spells CASTPGGGNQPQHF. CDR3 in DNA: TGTGCCAGTACCCCGGGAGGGGGGAATCAGCCCCAGCATTTT.

The J gene is TRBJ1-1, the V gene TRBV7-9, with D perhaps TRBD1 (6 bases). Per the germline V gene, CDR1 is SEHNR and CDR2 is FQNEAQ (reference sequence). Trimming left V 6 bases short and J 0 bases short, with 14 bases between. CDR3 length: 15 residues. CDR3 DNA: TGTGCCAGCAGTGCGCTCAGGGGTTTGAACACTGAAGCTTTCTTT. It codes for CASSALRGLNTEAFF.

The rearrangement links TRBV7-2 to TRBJ2-7; 9 nucleotides align to TRBD2. V was pared by 2 bases and J by 5 bases, with 10 bases of the junction left unmatched. The germline V gene encodes CDR1 SGHTA and CDR2 FQGNSA. The CDR3 runs 16 residues. The CDR3 loop reads CASSLLAGGLSHEQYF. In nucleotides, the CDR3 is TGTGCCAGCAGCTTACTCGCGGGGGGGCTTTCCCACGAGCAGTACTTC. Complete variable domain (other parts from reference TRBV7-2 and TRBJ2-7): GAGVSQSPSNKVTEKGKDVELRCDPISGHTALYWYRQSLGQGLEFLIYFQGNSAPDKSGLPSDRFSAERTGGSVSTLTIQRTQQEDSAVYLCASSLLAGGLSHEQYFGPGTRLTVT.

The chain has TRBV5-6 and TRBJ2-7; D is unclear. V shed 0 bases and J shed 2 bases, with 9 bases lying between them. Germline V gene data show CDR1 as SGHDT and CDR2 as YYEEEE. The CDR3 covers 14 residues. CDR3 coding DNA: TGTGCCAGCAGCTTGGTTGGGGTCCCCTACGAGCAGTACTTC. Protein product: CASSLVGVPYEQYF.

The chain uses TRBV6-6 and TRBJ1-1, with D possibly being TRBD1 (5 bases). The CDR3 totals 13 residues. The V end lost 5 bases, the J end lost 7 bases, and 14 bases lay between the germline ends. Germline V gene data show CDR1 as MNHNY and CDR2 as SVGAGI (reference sequence). The chain's CDR3 is CASSGRDGGEAFF. DNA for the CDR3: TGTGCCAGCAGTGGCCGGGACGGCGGTGAAGCTTTCTTT.

This clone appeared a single time. The J gene is TRBJ2-2, the V gene TRBV19, with D perhaps TRBD2 (5 bases). V lost 1 base, J lost 6 bases, and 12 bases lay in between. The CDR3 consists of 15 residues. CDR1 is LNHDA, CDR2 SQIVND, per germline (reference sequence). The CDR3 coding sequence is TGTGCCAGTAGTATAGGGTCTAGCAGAGCCGGGGAGCTGTTTTTT. Protein sequence: CASSIGSSRAGELFF.

The V gene is TRBV30, the J gene TRBJ1-1, with TRBD1 identical over 7 bases. Trimming cost V 4 bases and J 9 bases; bases outside gene matches: 14. The CDR3 is 14 amino acids. The germline CDR1 and CDR2 sequences are GTSNPN and SVGIG (reference sequence). The DNA of the CDR3 is TGTGCCTGGACCTACAGGGGACTGCCCTCCCAAGCTTTCTTT. It codes for CAWTYRGLPSQAFF.

The chain joins TRBV5-8 to TRBJ1-1; TRBD1 matches 7 bases. This CDR3 has 15 amino acids. CDR1 is SGHTS and CDR2 is YDEGEE in the germline V gene. V was pared by 3 bases and J by 0 bases, with 5 bases of the junction left unmatched. The CDR3 coding sequence is TGTGCCAGCAGCTCCGGGACAGCTTTGAACACTGAAGCTTTCTTT. Translation: CASSSGTALNTEAFF.

This clone was observed once. In the same sample, other DNA sequences code for this CDR3. The gene calls are TRBV9 and TRBJ1-1; weak D call: TRBD1 (6 bases). CDR3 length: 13 residues. Between the trimmed V and J ends, which lost 2 bases and 5 bases, there was a span of 10 bases. Germline V gene data show CDR1 as SGDLS and CDR2 as YYNGEE. Here the CDR3 DNA reads TGTGCCAGCAGCGTCGCCGGGACAACTGAAGCTTTCTTT. This codes for CASSVAGTTEAFF.

The CDR3 sequence is CASSQDYRGASEAFF. CDR3 nucleotide sequence: TGCGCCAGCAGCCAAGATTACCGGGGCGCTTCTGAAGCTTTCTTT. The V call is TRBV4-3, the J call TRBJ1-1; D possibly corresponds to TRBD1 (5 bases). The CDR3 has 15 residues. V shed 0 bases and J shed 6 bases, with 14 bases lying between them. Per germline, CDR1 LGHNA and CDR2 YSLEER.

The V call is TRBV7-8, the J call TRBJ2-5, with no clear D. The CDR3 consists of 15 residues. Trimming stripped 2 bases from V and 3 bases from J, with 13 bases between. Germline V gene data show CDR1 as SGHVS and CDR2 as FQNEAQ. CDR3 nucleotides: TGTGCCAGCAGCTTACGCCGGACCCTTAAAGAGACCCAGTACTTC. Amino acid sequence: CASSLRRTLKETQYF.

The chain couples TRBV7-2 to TRBJ2-2; the D is unclear. Trimming took off 0 bases at V and 4 bases at J, with 6 bases between the two ends. The CDR3 spans 14 residues. Per the germline V gene, CDR1 is SGHTA and CDR2 is FQGNSA. CDR3 sequence reads: CASSLARATGELFF. CDR3 nucleotides: TGTGCCAGCAGCTTAGCACGAGCCACCGGGGAGCTGTTTTTT.

The CDR3 sequence is CATRPRAWGASGANVLTF. The CDR3 DNA reads TGTGCCACCCGCCCGAGGGCCTGGGGCGCTTCTGGGGCCAACGTCCTGACTTTC. The gene calls are TRBV28 and TRBJ2-6; either TRBD1 or TRBD2 may fit D (5 bases each). V lost 10 bases and J lost 1, with 23 bases in between. The CDR3 consists of 18 residues. Germline-derived CDR1 and CDR2 are MDHEN and SYDVKM.

This chain links TRBV6-5 with TRBJ2-7; D is ambiguous. Germline V lookup: CDR1 MNHEY, CDR2 SVGAGI. Trimming took off 2 bases at V and 12 bases at J, with 17 bases between the two ends. The CDR3 is made up of 13 amino acids. CDR3 nucleotides: TGTGCCAGCAGTTACCCCAGCGTCCGCCGTTCGTACTTC. Its translation is CASSYPSVRRSYF.

The chain is built from TRBV4-1 and TRBJ1-6, with D uncertain. The CDR3 is 13 residues long. The V gene lost 4 bases and the J gene lost 9 bases, with 10 bases spanning the gap. The germline V gene encodes CDR1 MGHRA and CDR2 YSYEKL. CDR3 loop: CASSRPGGSPLHF. DNA of the CDR3: TGCGCCAGCAGCCGGCCTGGTGGTTCACCCCTCCACTTT.

The chain joins TRBV5-1 to TRBJ2-7, with D unresolved. V was clipped by 0 bases and J by 5 bases, with 15 bases between them. Germline V gene data show CDR1 as SGHRS and CDR2 as YFSETQ. This CDR3 region has 15 residues. CDR3 coding DNA: TGCGCCAGCAGCTTGGGGGTTCCCAGGTTGGACGAGCAGTACTTC. This sequence encodes CASSLGVPRLDEQYF. The full variable domain, completed using reference TRBV5-1 and TRBJ2-7, is KAGVTQTPRYLIKTRGQQVTLSCSPISGHRSVSWYQQTPGQGLQFLFEYFSETQRNKGNFPGRFSGRQFSNSRSEMNVSTLELGDSALYLCASSLGVPRLDEQYFGPGTRLTVT.

The chain combines TRBV6-5 with TRBJ1-2, with D tentatively TRBD1 (5 bases). V was trimmed by 0 bases and J by 6 bases, leaving 11 bases between them. In germline, CDR1 is MNHEY, CDR2 SVGAGI. The CDR3 spans 14 residues. CDR3 protein: CASSYSGEGNGYTF. Here the CDR3 DNA reads TGTGCCAGCAGTTACTCGGGGGAGGGGAATGGCTACACCTTC.

The chain is built from TRBV7-2 and TRBJ1-1; 10 positions agree with TRBD1. Germline trimming cut 4 bases from V and 0 bases from J; bases unmatched to any gene: 8. Germline loops: CDR1 SGHTA, CDR2 FQGNSA. CDR3 length equals 17 residues. DNA for the CDR3: TGTGCCAGCAGCTCGCCTGACAGGGGGCTTCTGAACACTGAAGCTTTCTTT. Translation gives CASSSPDRGLLNTEAFF.